The 28 T cell receptor beta chains below were found in one sample sequenced in a study of resident and recirculating memory T cells in vitiligo. Method: immunoSEQ multiplex PCR; TCRdb's copy keeps in-frame clones and lacks some. Of 39,000 or so clones in the sample, 92% are singletons; the top ten hold about 4.5%. The sequenced sample was blood. The source of these receptors is a male donor with vitiligo.

The rearrangement links TRBV4-3 to TRBJ2-7; 9 nucleotides match TRBD2. Germline loops: CDR1 LGHNA, CDR2 YSLEER. The CDR3 is 15 amino acids. J was trimmed by 7 bases and V by 0 bases; bases with no gene match: 7. The CDR3 protein is CASSQDLAGSGEQYF. The CDR3 nucleotides are TGCGCCAGCAGCCAAGACCTAGCGGGGTCGGGGGAGCAGTACTTC.

The chain employs TRBV7-2 and TRBJ2-5; 8 bases match TRBD2. Looked up from germline, CDR1 is SGHTA and CDR2 is FQGNSA. Trimming removed 4 bases from V and 4 bases from J; junction bases left unmatched: 8. CDR3 length: 15 amino acids. CDR3 region: CASSYNRGGGETQYF. DNA for the CDR3: TGTGCCAGCAGCTACAACCGGGGGGGCGGAGAGACCCAGTACTTC.

The chain combines TRBV5-6 with TRBJ2-1, with D maybe TRBD2 (6 bases). The CDR3 extends over 15 amino acids. The germline V and J ends were trimmed by 0 bases and 11 bases, with 18 bases remaining between them. Per the germline V gene, CDR1 is SGHDT and CDR2 is YYEEEE. CDR3 sequence reads: CASSLGALGGNKQFF. CDR3 DNA: TGTGCCAGCAGCTTGGGGGCCTTAGGCGGGAATAAGCAGTTCTTC. Full variable domain (remainder filled in from reference TRBV5-6 and TRBJ2-1): DAGVTQSPTHLIKTRGQQVTLRCSPKSGHDTVSWYQQALGQGPQFIFQYYEEEERQRGNFPDRFSGHQFPNYSSELNVNALLLGDSALYLCASSLGALGGNKQFFGPGTRLTVL.

The V call is TRBV9, the J call TRBJ2-1, with 9 bases identical to TRBD1. In germline, CDR1 is SGDLS, CDR2 YYNGEE. Germline trimming cut 7 bases from V and 7 bases from J; bases unmatched to any gene: 9. CDR3 size: 14 residues. The CDR3 protein is CASYPSDRGNEQFF. In DNA, the CDR3 is TGTGCCAGCTATCCCAGCGACAGGGGGAATGAGCAGTTCTTC.

V and J are TRBV6-5 and TRBJ1-3; no clear D gene. The germline V gene encodes CDR1 MNHEY and CDR2 SVGAGI. The germline V and J ends were trimmed by 8 bases and 4 bases, with 18 bases remaining between them. This CDR3 comprises 15 residues. The CDR3 bases are TGTGCCAGCCCTCTCGCTGGGAGTTTGGGAAACACCATATATTTT. It encodes CASPLAGSLGNTIYF.

The V gene is TRBV4-1, the J gene TRBJ2-7; D might be TRBD2 (5 bases). The CDR3 contains 16 residues. Deletions cut 4 bases from V and 0 bases from J, with 16 bases between. Germline V lookup: CDR1 MGHRA, CDR2 YSYEKL. The CDR3 coding sequence is TGCGCCAGCAGCCCCCCCCGTGGGAGTTCCTCCTACGAGCAGTACTTC. Amino acid sequence: CASSPPRGSSSYEQYF.

V usage is TRBV7-2 and J usage is TRBJ2-2; 9 bases agree with TRBD2. J gave up 5 bases and V 4 bases, and 2 bases lay outside the gene matches. The germline V gene has CDR1 SGHTA and CDR2 FQGNSA. This CDR3 has 14 residues. DNA of the CDR3: TGTGCCAGCAGCTGGGGACTAGCTACCGGGGAGCTGTTTTTT. Its protein is CASSWGLATGELFF.

The rearrangement joins TRBV10-3 to TRBJ1-1; D may be TRBD1 (6 bases). This CDR3 has 15 amino acids. Looked up from germline, CDR1 is ENHRY and CDR2 is SYGVKD. Trimming removed 2 bases from V and 5 bases from J, with 15 bases in between. This CDR3 is CAISEGSGTKTEAFF. In DNA form, the CDR3 reads TGTGCCATCAGTGAGGGTTCCGGGACAAAGACTGAAGCTTTCTTT.

V gene TRBV5-1 combines with J gene TRBJ1-2; D is unclear. The ends were cut back, 3 bases at V and 8 bases at J, with 17 bases in the middle. Germline CDR1 SGHRS, CDR2 YFSETQ. The CDR3 is 14 residues long. The chain's CDR3 is CASSSGMESRGYTF. CDR3 in DNA: TGCGCCAGCAGCTCTGGAATGGAGAGTCGGGGCTACACCTTC.

The rearrangement uses TRBV6-4 and TRBJ2-5, with 11 bases identical to TRBD2. Germline V gene sequence: CDR1 MRHNA, CDR2 SNTAGT. The trim removed 1 base at V and 7 bases at J, leaving 8 bases unmatched. The CDR3 is 16 amino acids. The CDR3 DNA reads TGTGCCAGCAGTGACTGGGCTAGCGGGGGGAGGTTGACCCAGTACTTC. Protein: CASSDWASGGRLTQYF.

The chain joins TRBV6-5 to TRBJ2-7, with D perhaps matching TRBD2 (6 bases). This CDR3 spans 15 amino acids. Germline loops: CDR1 MNHEY, CDR2 SVGAGI. V lost 2 bases to trimming and J lost 3 bases, with 14 bases between them. The DNA of the CDR3 is TGTGCCAGCAGTTACGGTCCCCCGGGGGACTACGAGCAGTACTTC. Amino acid sequence: CASSYGPPGDYEQYF.

This chain joins TRBV7-3 and TRBJ2-2; no reliable D call. CDR1 is SGHTA and CDR2 is FQGTGA in the germline V gene. The CDR3 consists of 13 residues. V was shortened by 4 bases and J by 4 bases, with 7 bases between the two germline ends. DNA of the CDR3: TGTGCCAGCAGCTCGTCCGGCACCGGGGAGCTGTTTTTT. Its protein product is CASSSSGTGELFF.

The V call is TRBV27, the J call TRBJ1-5; D is uncertain. Germline V gene lookup returns CDR1 MNHEY and CDR2 SMNVEV (reference sequence). CDR3 length: 16 residues. Trimming removed 0 bases from V and 2 bases from J, with 11 bases in between. The CDR3 DNA sequence: TGTGCCAGCAGTTTATCAGCCGGGGAGGGCAATCAGCCCCAGCATTTT. This sequence encodes CASSLSAGEGNQPQHF.

The V and J genes are TRBV19 and TRBJ2-1, with 7 bases identical to TRBD1. Per germline, CDR1 LNHDA and CDR2 SQIVND (reference sequence). The J segment lost 8 bases and the V segment lost 10 bases, leaving 8 bases of the junction unmatched. The CDR3 has 12 residues. The DNA for the CDR3 is TGTGCCACTTCGGACAGGTTTGATGAGCAGTTCTTC. Protein sequence: CATSDRFDEQFF.

The V and J genes are TRBV7-9 and TRBJ1-3; 7 bases are shared with TRBD1. Germline-derived CDR1 and CDR2 are SEHNR and FQNEAQ (reference sequence). The CDR3 runs 18 residues. V lost 5 bases to trimming and J lost 4 bases; unmatched junction nucleotides: 17. CDR3 DNA sequence: TGTGCCAGCAGCACGGGGACAGCACTCCCCTTAGGGGGAAACACCATATATTTT. It yields the protein CASSTGTALPLGGNTIYF.

The chain has TRBV30 and TRBJ2-3, with D perhaps TRBD1 (6 bases). CDR3 length equals 15 residues. Germline-derived CDR1 and CDR2 are GTSNPN and SVGIG (reference sequence). Trimming left V 0 bases short and J 0 bases short, with 10 bases between. CDR3 protein: CAWSVGGPSTDTQYF. The CDR3 DNA reads TGTGCCTGGAGTGTAGGGGGTCCGAGCACAGATACGCAGTATTTT.

The J gene is TRBJ2-6, the V gene TRBV5-3; unclear D gene. TRBV5-3 counts as an open reading frame of uncertain function. Trimming pared 6 bases from V and 1 base from J, leaving 8 bases between. The length of the CDR3 is 14 residues. CDR3 residues: CARILRSGANVLTF. CDR3 sequence (DNA): TGTGCCAGAATCCTCAGATCTGGGGCCAACGTCCTGACTTTC.

This clone was observed once. This chain joins TRBV5-6 and TRBJ1-5, with 7 bases aligning to TRBD1. V dropped 4 bases and J dropped 3; count of bases not matched to a gene: 10. The CDR3 spans 16 residues. Per germline, CDR1 SGHDT and CDR2 YYEEEE. In DNA, the CDR3 is TGTGCCAGCAGCCATCTAGGGCAGGGGGACAATCAGCCCCAGCATTTT. Translation: CASSHLGQGDNQPQHF.

This clone was picked up one time. This rearrangement joins TRBV6-1 to TRBJ1-2, with 7 bases that match TRBD1. CDR1 and CDR2 (germline): MNHNS, SASEGT. This CDR3 is built from 14 residues. Trimming took 6 bases from V and 4 from J; bases not matched to a gene: 8. Written as DNA, the CDR3 is TGTGCCAGCAGGTTACCGGGACAGCTCTATGGCTACACCTTC. This encodes CASRLPGQLYGYTF.

The rearrangement joins TRBV9 to TRBJ2-6; D perhaps matches TRBD2 (5 bases). The germline gives CDR1 SGDLS, CDR2 YYNGEE. The germline V and J ends were trimmed by 4 bases and 3 bases, with 5 bases remaining between them. CDR3 size: 13 residues. The CDR3 region has the DNA TGTGCCAGCAGCCGGGATGGGGCCAACGTCCTGACTTTC. It yields the protein CASSRDGANVLTF.

CDR3 residues: CASSPTPNTEAFF. CDR3 DNA sequence: TGTGCCAGCAGCCCGACACCTAACACTGAAGCTTTCTTT. V gene TRBV7-3 combines with J gene TRBJ1-1; no definite D call. Trimming took off 5 bases at V and 2 bases at J, with 9 bases between the two ends. The CDR3 has 13 amino acids. CDR1 is SGHTA, CDR2 FQGTGA, per germline. Full variable domain (remainder filled in from reference TRBV7-3 and TRBJ1-1): GAGVSQTPSNKVTEKGKYVELRCDPISGHTALYWYRQSLGQGPEFLIYFQGTGAADDSGLPNDRFFAVRPEGSVSTLKIQRTERGDSAVYLCASSPTPNTEAFFGQGTRLTVV.

The V gene is TRBV9, the J gene TRBJ2-7; 8 bases are a match to TRBD2. CDR3 length: 13 residues. After removal of 4 bases from V and 6 bases from J, the junction contained 6 bases not matched to a gene. Per germline, CDR1 SGDLS and CDR2 YYNGEE. CDR3 in amino acids: CASSPAAGGEQYF. DNA for the CDR3: TGTGCCAGCAGCCCAGCCGCGGGGGGCGAGCAGTACTTC.

This chain joins TRBV27 and TRBJ1-3; D uncertain. The germline V gene encodes CDR1 MNHEY and CDR2 SMNVEV (reference sequence). V lost 6 bases to trimming and J lost 0 bases, with 6 bases between them. The CDR3 extends over 13 amino acids. The CDR3 spells CASRFSSGNTIYF. The DNA for the CDR3 is TGTGCCAGCAGATTCAGCTCTGGAAACACCATATATTTT.

The chain links TRBV6-5 to TRBJ2-3, with D perhaps matching TRBD2 (5 bases). Germline-derived CDR1 and CDR2 are MNHEY and SVGAGI. Between the trimmed V and J ends, which lost 1 base and 0 bases, there was a span of 8 bases. There are 15 residues in the CDR3. The DNA of the CDR3 is TGTGCCAGCAGTTACTTGGGCGGGAGCACAGATACGCAGTATTTT. This codes for CASSYLGGSTDTQYF.

The gene calls are TRBV27 and TRBJ1-6; 10 bases match TRBD1. The trim removed 2 bases at V and 6 bases at J, leaving 1 base unmatched. CDR1 is MNHEY, CDR2 SMNVEV, per germline (reference sequence). The CDR3 is made up of 15 amino acids. The CDR3 is CASSLRDRGNSPLHF. The CDR3 DNA is TGTGCCAGCAGTTTAAGGGACAGGGGTAATTCACCCCTCCACTTT.

The genes are TRBV7-3 and TRBJ2-3, with 9 bases aligning to TRBD2. The CDR3 loop spans 15 amino acids. Trimming at V came to 5 bases and at J to 6 bases, leaving 9 bases not matched to a gene. The germline CDR1 and CDR2 sequences are SGHTA and FQGTGA. As DNA, the CDR3 is TGTGCCAGCAGCGTTGGGACTAGCAGAACGGATACGCAGTATTTT. This translates into CASSVGTSRTDTQYF. Complete variable domain (other parts from reference TRBV7-3 and TRBJ2-3): GAGVSQTPSNKVTEKGKYVELRCDPISGHTALYWYRQSLGQGPEFLIYFQGTGAADDSGLPNDRFFAVRPEGSVSTLKIQRTERGDSAVYLCASSVGTSRTDTQYFGPGTRLTVL.

CDR3 DNA: TGTGCCAGCAGAAAGGGACAGGGTGACGAGCAGTACTTC. Protein: CASRKGQGDEQYF. The chain links TRBV6-1 to TRBJ2-7, with TRBD1 matching over 9 bases. There are 13 residues in the CDR3. With V trimmed by 6 bases and J by 5 bases, 5 bases remained unmatched. Germline V lookup: CDR1 MNHNS, CDR2 SASEGT.

This chain links TRBV29-1 with TRBJ2-7; D gene ambiguous. The germline CDR1 and CDR2 sequences are SQVTM and ANQGSEA. The CDR3 has 13 amino acids. Trimming shortened V by 4 bases and J by 3 bases, and 13 bases separated the two germline ends. For the CDR3, the DNA is TGCAGCGTTGCCTCGACAAGTCTCTACGAGCAGTACTTC. Its protein product is CSVASTSLYEQYF.